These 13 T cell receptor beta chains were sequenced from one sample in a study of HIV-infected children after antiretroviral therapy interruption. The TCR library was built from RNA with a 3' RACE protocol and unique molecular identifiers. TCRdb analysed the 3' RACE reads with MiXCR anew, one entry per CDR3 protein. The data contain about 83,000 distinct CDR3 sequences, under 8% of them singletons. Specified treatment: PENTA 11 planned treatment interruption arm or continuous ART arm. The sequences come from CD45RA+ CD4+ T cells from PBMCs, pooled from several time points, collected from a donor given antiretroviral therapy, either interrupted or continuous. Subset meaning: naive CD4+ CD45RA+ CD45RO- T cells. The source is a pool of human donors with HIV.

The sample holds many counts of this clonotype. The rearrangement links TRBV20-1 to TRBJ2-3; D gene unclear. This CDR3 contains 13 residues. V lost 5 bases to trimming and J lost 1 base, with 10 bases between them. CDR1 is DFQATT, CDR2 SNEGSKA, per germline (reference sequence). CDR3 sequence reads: CSAALERTDTQYF. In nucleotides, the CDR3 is TGCAGTGCTGCCCTGGAACGCACAGATACGCAGTATTTT.

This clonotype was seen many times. For the CDR3, the DNA is TGTGCCAGTAGTCACGGAGACAGATGGGACCGAAGCAATGAGCAGTTCTTC. It yields the protein CASSHGDRWDRSNEQFF. This sequence joins TRBV19 and TRBJ2-1; D may be TRBD1 or TRBD2 (5 bases each). CDR1 and CDR2 (germline): LNHDA, SQIVND (reference sequence). V lost 5 bases, J lost 6 bases, and 23 bases lay in between. The CDR3 extends over 17 amino acids.

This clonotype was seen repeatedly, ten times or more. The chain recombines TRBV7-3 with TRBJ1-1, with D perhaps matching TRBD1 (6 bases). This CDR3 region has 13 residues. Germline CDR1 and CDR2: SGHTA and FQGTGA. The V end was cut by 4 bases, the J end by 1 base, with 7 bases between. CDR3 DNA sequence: TGTGCCAGCAGCTGGGGACAGAACACTGAAGCTTTCTTT. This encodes CASSWGQNTEAFF.

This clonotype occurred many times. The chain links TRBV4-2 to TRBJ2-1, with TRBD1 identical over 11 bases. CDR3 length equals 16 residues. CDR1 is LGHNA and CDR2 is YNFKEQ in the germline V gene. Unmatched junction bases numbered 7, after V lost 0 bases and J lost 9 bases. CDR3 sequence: CASSQDGQGAYAEQFF. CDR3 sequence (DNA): TGTGCCAGCAGCCAAGATGGACAGGGGGCCTATGCTGAGCAGTTCTTC.

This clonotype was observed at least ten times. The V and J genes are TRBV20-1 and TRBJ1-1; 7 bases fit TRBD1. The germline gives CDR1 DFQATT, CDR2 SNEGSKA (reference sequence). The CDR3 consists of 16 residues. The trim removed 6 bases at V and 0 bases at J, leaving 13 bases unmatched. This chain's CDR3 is CSARRQGNTLNTEAFF. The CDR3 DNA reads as TGCAGTGCGAGAAGACAGGGTAACACGCTGAACACTGAAGCTTTCTTT.

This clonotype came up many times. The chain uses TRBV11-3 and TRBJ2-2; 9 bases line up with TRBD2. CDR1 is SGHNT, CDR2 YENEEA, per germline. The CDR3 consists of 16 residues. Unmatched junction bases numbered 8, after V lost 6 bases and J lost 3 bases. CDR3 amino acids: CASRRQRGAYTGELFF. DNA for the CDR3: TGTGCCAGCAGGCGTCAGCGGGGGGCCTACACCGGGGAGCTGTTTTTT.

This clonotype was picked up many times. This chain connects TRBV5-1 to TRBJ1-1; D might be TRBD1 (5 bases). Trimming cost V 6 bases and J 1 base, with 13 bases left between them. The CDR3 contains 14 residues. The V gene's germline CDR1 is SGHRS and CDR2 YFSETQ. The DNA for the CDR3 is TGCGCCAGCAATGCTCCGGGACGGAACACTGAAGCTTTCTTT. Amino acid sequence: CASNAPGRNTEAFF. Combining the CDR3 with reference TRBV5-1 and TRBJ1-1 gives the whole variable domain KAGVTQTPRYLIKTRGQQVTLSCSPISGHRSVSWYQQTPGQGLQFLFEYFSETQRNKGNFPGRFSGRQFSNSRSEMNVSTLELGDSALYLCASNAPGRNTEAFFGQGTRLTVV.

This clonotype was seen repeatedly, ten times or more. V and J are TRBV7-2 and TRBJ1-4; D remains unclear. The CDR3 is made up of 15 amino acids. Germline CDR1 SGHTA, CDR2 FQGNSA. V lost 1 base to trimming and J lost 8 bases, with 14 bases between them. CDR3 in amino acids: CASSLGLVGSEKLFF. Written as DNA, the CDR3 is TGTGCCAGCAGCTTAGGGTTGGTGGGTTCGGAAAAACTGTTTTTT.

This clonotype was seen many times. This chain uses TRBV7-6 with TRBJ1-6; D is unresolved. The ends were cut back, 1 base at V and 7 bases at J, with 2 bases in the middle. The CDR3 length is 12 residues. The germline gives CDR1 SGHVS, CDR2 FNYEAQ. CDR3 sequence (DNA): TGTGCCAGCAGCTTAGAGAATTCACCCCTCCACTTT. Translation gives CASSLENSPLHF.

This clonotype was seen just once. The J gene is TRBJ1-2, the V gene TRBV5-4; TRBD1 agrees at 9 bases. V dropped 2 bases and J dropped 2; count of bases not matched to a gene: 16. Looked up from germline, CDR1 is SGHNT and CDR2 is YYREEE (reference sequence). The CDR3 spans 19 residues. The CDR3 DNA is TGTGCCAGCAGCTTCTTAAGTTACAGGGGGCGTATGCAAAACTATGGCTACACCTTC. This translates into CASSFLSYRGRMQNYGYTF.

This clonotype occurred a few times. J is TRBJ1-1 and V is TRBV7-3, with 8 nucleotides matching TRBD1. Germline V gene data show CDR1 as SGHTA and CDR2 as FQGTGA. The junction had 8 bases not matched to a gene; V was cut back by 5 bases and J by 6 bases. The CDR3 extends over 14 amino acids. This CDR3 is CASSLTPGGPEAFF. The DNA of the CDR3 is TGTGCCAGCAGCCTCACACCAGGGGGCCCTGAAGCTTTCTTT. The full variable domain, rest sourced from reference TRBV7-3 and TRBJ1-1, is GAGVSQTPSNKVTEKGKYVELRCDPISGHTALYWYRQSLGQGPEFLIYFQGTGAADDSGLPNDRFFAVRPEGSVSTLKIQRTERGDSAVYLCASSLTPGGPEAFFGQGTRLTVV.

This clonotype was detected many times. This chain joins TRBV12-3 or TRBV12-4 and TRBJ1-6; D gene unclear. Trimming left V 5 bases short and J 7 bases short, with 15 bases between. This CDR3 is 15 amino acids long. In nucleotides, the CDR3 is TGTGCCAGCAGTGTCCGGGAGAGCCTCAATTCACCCCTCCACTTT. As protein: CASSVRESLNSPLHF.

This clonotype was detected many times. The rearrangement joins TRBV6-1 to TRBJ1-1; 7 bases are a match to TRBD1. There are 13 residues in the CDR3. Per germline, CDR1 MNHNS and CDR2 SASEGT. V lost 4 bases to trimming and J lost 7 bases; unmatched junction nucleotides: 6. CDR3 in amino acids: CASSVDRADEAFF. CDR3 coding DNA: TGTGCCAGCAGTGTCGACAGGGCCGATGAAGCTTTCTTT.